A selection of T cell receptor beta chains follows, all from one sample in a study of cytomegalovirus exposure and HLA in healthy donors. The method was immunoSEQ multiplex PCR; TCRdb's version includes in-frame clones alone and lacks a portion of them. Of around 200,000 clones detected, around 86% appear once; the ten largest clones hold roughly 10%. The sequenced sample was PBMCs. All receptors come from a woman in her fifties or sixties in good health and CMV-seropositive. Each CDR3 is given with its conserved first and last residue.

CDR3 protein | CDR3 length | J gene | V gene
CASSGSGGAGYNEQFF | 16 | TRBJ2-1 | TRBV5-1
CASSSRPTPEGGYTF | 15 | TRBJ1-2 | TRBV5-1
CASSLTGYRGPYEQYF | 16 | TRBJ2-7 | TRBV7-3
CASSLGVGESEQFF | 14 | TRBJ2-1 | TRBV5-1
CASSEAGFSGNTIYF | 15 | TRBJ1-3 | TRBV2
CASGGANGELFF | 12 | TRBJ2-2 | TRBV28
CSVQGHSTREQYF | 13 | TRBJ2-7 | TRBV29-1
CASSSRSGATEAFF | 14 | TRBJ1-1 | TRBV5-6
CASRNEGGKNIQYF | 14 | TRBJ2-4 | TRBV23-1
CASSLFGRSYEQYF | 14 | TRBJ2-7 | TRBV11-2
CASSPSLGTAGTGELFF | 17 | TRBJ2-2 | TRBV18
CAGAGANNEQFF | 12 | TRBJ2-1 | TRBV11-2
CASSLRGSLYGYTF | 14 | TRBJ1-2 | TRBV5-8
CASSLSPWGPYEQFF | 15 | TRBJ2-1 | TRBV27
CASAASNQPQHF | 12 | TRBJ1-5 | TRBV6-6
CSVVSTDRASNYGYTF | 16 | TRBJ1-2 | TRBV29-1
CASSRSADTQYF | 12 | TRBJ2-3 | TRBV19
CASWPGDRGVILGYTF | 16 | TRBJ1-2 | TRBV7-9
CASSLSGGSTDTQYF | 15 | TRBJ2-3 | TRBV27
CASSILTDNSPLHF | 14 | TRBJ1-6 | TRBV9
CASSQGRGTGELFF | 14 | TRBJ2-2 | TRBV4-1
CASSLVGGLGTDTQYF | 16 | TRBJ2-3 | TRBV5-1
CASSDGTGTAYEQYF | 15 | TRBJ2-7 | TRBV5-1
CASRGEDPLNEKLFF | 15 | TRBJ1-4 | TRBV27
CASSQGEDRVYAFF | 14 | TRBJ1-1 | TRBV4-2
CSVWGAGANVLTF | 13 | TRBJ2-6 | TRBV29-1
CAWSPQGLYGYTF | 13 | TRBJ1-2 | TRBV30
CASSEDSSGANVLTF | 15 | TRBJ2-6 | TRBV6-4
CASRSGLHEQYF | 12 | TRBJ2-7 | TRBV4-1
CASSNPPGAYGYTF | 14 | TRBJ1-2 | TRBV19
CASSPYRGPPEAFF | 14 | TRBJ1-1 | TRBV4-1
CASSSLGGQETQYF | 14 | TRBJ2-5 | TRBV5-1
CASSPPSGGGTDTQYF | 16 | TRBJ2-3 | TRBV4-2
CASSRHRIANYGYTF | 15 | TRBJ1-2 | TRBV7-2
CASSSSVPDYTF | 12 | TRBJ1-2 | TRBV7-9
CASRAAWGTDTQYF | 14 | TRBJ2-3 | TRBV6-5
CASSQLTSGVTGELFF | 16 | TRBJ2-2 | TRBV16
CASSAGTENTEAFF | 14 | TRBJ1-1 | TRBV7-9
CATSRDLAAYEQYF | 14 | TRBJ2-7 | TRBV15
CASSPGLASGELFF | 14 | TRBJ2-2 | TRBV19
CASTGQISGANVLTF | 15 | TRBJ2-6 | TRBV6-1
CASSYSGVLYGYTF | 14 | TRBJ1-2 | TRBV6-6
CASNSPRGFDQPQHF | 15 | TRBJ1-5 | TRBV28
CASSPGSNQPQHF | 13 | TRBJ1-5 | TRBV7-3
CAVRGEASYEQYF | 13 | NA | TRBV6-5
CASSEVGGRTEAFF | 14 | TRBJ1-1 | TRBV18
CASSPAGSYNEQFF | 14 | TRBJ2-1 | TRBV4-1
CASSTNGQTFTEAFF | 15 | TRBJ1-1 | TRBV5-1
CASSFSFSGRQGNTEAFF | 18 | TRBJ1-1 | TRBV27
CAWSEGTDTQYF | 12 | TRBJ2-3 | TRBV30
CASSPLGLVDNEQFF | 15 | TRBJ2-1 | TRBV7-2
CASSQATGSDTGELFF | 16 | TRBJ2-2 | TRBV18
CASRGTSGGQETQYF | 15 | TRBJ2-5 | TRBV6-5
CASSLAHTSTDTQYF | 15 | TRBJ2-3 | TRBV7-2
CAWSRGTEAFF | 11 | TRBJ1-1 | TRBV30
CASSLKPDWSSYEQYF | 16 | NA | TRBV5-8
CATGTGDTEAFF | 12 | TRBJ1-1 | TRBV28